These 22 T cell receptor beta chains originate from one sample sequenced in a study of cytomegalovirus exposure and HLA in healthy donors (dated by TCRdb to the late 2010s). Libraries were constructed by the immunoSEQ multiplex PCR assay. For the multiplex PCR, a mixture combining 60 forward primers for TCR Vbeta segments and 13 reverse primers for TCR Jbeta segments was used. TCRdb stores this immuneACCESS table with in-frame sequences only. Part of the clones is absent; in the studies checked, under half of the shortfall reflects unresolved V genes, and no reason is known for the rest. The table of this sample itemizes approximately 130,000 clones. The ten largest clonotypes hold 1.5% to 2.5% of the sample. Sequenced sample: PBMCs. All receptors derive from a woman aged 55-70 years in good health and CMV-seronegative.

CDR3 coding DNA: TGTGCCAGCAGTGACGGGGGGGCCACAGATACGCAGTATTTT. Translated: CASSDGGATDTQYF. The chain links TRBV6-4 to TRBJ2-3; weak D call: TRBD2 (7 bases). This CDR3 region has 14 residues. Trimming removed 2 bases at V and 2 bases at J, with 8 bases between. In germline, CDR1 is MRHNA, CDR2 SNTAGT.

The chain uses TRBV10-3 and TRBJ2-5; D is unresolved. The J call may be incorrect, as the DNA end agrees better with TRBJ2-7. The CDR3 has 12 amino acids. Germline CDR1 reads ENHRY; CDR2 reads SYGVKD. The CDR3 protein is CAIKADSYEQYF. The CDR3 nucleotides are TGTGCCATCAAAGCAGACTCCTACGAGCAGTACTTC.

The rearrangement joins TRBV27 to TRBJ1-1, with 8 bases aligning to TRBD1. The CDR3 totals 18 residues. V lost 0 bases, J lost 1 base, and 10 bases stayed unmatched. The germline CDR1 and CDR2 sequences are MNHEY and SMNVEV (reference sequence). This CDR3 is CASSLSIGGTGGNTEAFF. CDR3 nucleotide sequence: TGTGCCAGCAGTTTATCGATTGGCGGGACAGGAGGGAACACTGAAGCTTTCTTT.

The chain is built from TRBV28 and TRBJ1-2; 12 bases are shared with TRBD1. Germline CDR1 reads MDHEN; CDR2 reads SYDVKM. V lost 10 bases and J lost 6; bases outside the gene matches: 6. This CDR3 region has 13 residues. The CDR3 reads CAMGQGAVDGYTF. The CDR3 DNA follows: TGTGCCATGGGACAGGGGGCTGTGGATGGCTACACCTTC.

The rearrangement links TRBV7-9 to TRBJ1-1; 8 bases fit TRBD1. The CDR3 has 18 amino acids. CDR1 is SEHNR, CDR2 FQNEAQ, per germline (reference sequence). V lost 2 bases and J lost 10; bases outside the gene matches: 21. In nucleotides, the CDR3 is TGTGCCAGCAGCTTATTGATCGGACAGGGCTTTGGGACAGGATTAGCTTTCTTT. Protein sequence: CASSLLIGQGFGTGLAFF.

The V and J genes are TRBV2 and TRBJ1-1; D gene uncertain. CDR1 is SNHLY and CDR2 is FYNNEI in the germline V gene. CDR3 length: 14 residues. The ends were cut back, 8 bases at V and 0 bases at J, with 13 bases in the middle. CDR3 bases: TGTGCCAGCTCGATCGGTCCATTGAACACTGAAGCTTTCTTT. This codes for CASSIGPLNTEAFF. Drawing the rest from reference TRBV2 and TRBJ1-1, the complete variable domain is EPEVTQTPSHQVTQMGQEVILRCVPISNHLYFYWYRQILGQKVEFLVSFYNNEISEKSEIFDDQFSVERPDGSNFTLKIRSTKLEDSAMYFCASSIGPLNTEAFFGQGTRLTVV.

This chain uses TRBV29-1 with TRBJ1-2, with 7 nucleotides matching TRBD1. The CDR3 spans 12 residues. CDR1 is SQVTM and CDR2 is ANQGSEA in the germline V gene. V was clipped by 4 bases and J by 6 bases; unmatched bases: 5. The CDR3 DNA is TGCAGCGTTGTAACAGGGGCTAATGGCTACACCTTC. It translates to CSVVTGANGYTF.

The rearrangement joins TRBV18 to TRBJ1-1; TRBD1 is a possible D gene (5 bases). V lost 3 bases, J lost 4 bases, and 12 bases lay in between. Germline V gene data show CDR1 as KGHSH and CDR2 as LQKENI. The CDR3 loop spans 14 amino acids. In nucleotides, the CDR3 is TGTGCCAGCTCACCCGGGACTGTCAGCACTGAAGCTTTCTTT. It is translated as CASSPGTVSTEAFF.

The chain uses TRBV19 and TRBJ2-6; D gene ambiguous. This CDR3 contains 19 residues. Trimming took off 8 bases at V and 0 bases at J, with 23 bases between the two ends. Germline assignment: CDR1 LNHDA and CDR2 SQIVND (reference sequence). The CDR3 bases are TGTGCCAGTCGTCAACCTTCTAGGCACGAGAGCTCTGGGGCCAACGTCCTGACTTTC. Translated: CASRQPSRHESSGANVLTF. The entire variable domain, with the rest obtained from reference TRBV19 and TRBJ2-6, is as follows: DGGITQSPKYLFRKEGQNVTLSCEQNLNHDAMYWYRQDPGQGLRLIYYSQIVNDFQKGDIAEGYSVSREKKESFPLTVTSAQKNPTAFYLCASRQPSRHESSGANVLTFGAGSRLTVL.

The chain combines TRBV7-3 with TRBJ1-1, with a weak D call TRBD1 (6 bases). CDR1 and CDR2 (germline): SGHTA, FQGTGA. The CDR3 has 14 residues. With 5 bases removed from V and 1 base from J, the gap between germline ends came to 11 bases. The CDR3 region is CASSPGQTNTEAFF. CDR3 bases: TGTGCCAGCAGCCCTGGACAGACGAACACTGAAGCTTTCTTT.

The chain recombines TRBV5-1 with TRBJ1-5; TRBD1 matches at 7 bases. V was clipped by 4 bases and J by 5 bases; unmatched bases: 6. CDR1 is SGHRS, CDR2 YFSETQ, per germline. The CDR3 totals 14 residues. The CDR3 reads CASSAGTVDQPQHF. In DNA, the CDR3 is TGCGCCAGCAGCGCAGGGACAGTGGATCAGCCCCAGCATTTT.

The V call is TRBV7-3, the J call TRBJ1-5; 7 bases match TRBD1. With 0 bases clipped from V and 2 bases from J, the junction kept 19 bases outside the gene matches. The CDR3 totals 21 residues. From germline, CDR1 is SGHTA and CDR2 FQGTGA. The CDR3, as DNA: TGTGCCAGCAGCTTAACCAACCCGACAGGGTATTCGGCTTTCGGCAATCAGCCCCAGCATTTT. It specifies CASSLTNPTGYSAFGNQPQHF.

CDR3 amino acids: CSAPLNRGAFF. CDR3 DNA sequence: TGCAGTGCCCCCCTGAACAGGGGAGCTTTCTTT. The V gene is TRBV20-1, the J gene TRBJ1-1; 7 nucleotides match TRBD1. This CDR3 has 11 amino acids. After removal of 6 bases from V and 10 bases from J, the junction contained 8 bases not matched to a gene. Germline CDR1 and CDR2: DFQATT and SNEGSKA (reference sequence).

This chain joins TRBV28 and TRBJ1-2; D perhaps matches TRBD1 (5 bases). The V gene's germline CDR1 is MDHEN and CDR2 SYDVKM. V shed 6 bases and J shed 3 bases, with 17 bases lying between them. CDR3 length: 15 residues. The CDR3 DNA reads as TGTGCCAGCAGCCAGACTTGGGGGGGTGACTATGGCTACACCTTC. Its translation is CASSQTWGGDYGYTF.

The chain links TRBV25-1 to TRBJ2-3, with D perhaps matching TRBD1 (6 bases). Germline CDR1 MGHDK, CDR2 SYGVNS. The CDR3 covers 13 residues. V lost 5 bases and J lost 4, with 10 bases in between. CDR3: CASSLTGPDTQYF. Here the CDR3 DNA reads TGTGCCAGCAGTCTTACAGGGCCAGATACGCAGTATTTT.

The gene calls are TRBV7-3 and TRBJ1-1; 8 positions match TRBD1. The junction had 5 bases not matched to a gene; V was cut back by 3 bases and J by 5 bases. The CDR3 covers 14 residues. Germline values: CDR1 SGHTA, CDR2 FQGTGA. The DNA for the CDR3 is TGTGCCAGCAGCTTTGGACAGGGTGGTACTGAAGCTTTCTTT. Translation gives CASSFGQGGTEAFF.

This sequence joins TRBV19 and TRBJ2-1; TRBD1 matches 7 bases. Germline V gene sequence: CDR1 LNHDA, CDR2 SQIVND (reference sequence). The CDR3 contains 14 residues. The J segment lost 5 bases and the V segment lost 10 bases, leaving 11 bases of the junction unmatched. CDR3 sequence reads: CATLDRVGDNEQFF. CDR3 coding DNA: TGTGCCACCCTTGACAGGGTGGGGGACAATGAGCAGTTCTTC.

V gene TRBV4-1 combines with J gene TRBJ2-1; 10 bases map to TRBD2. In germline, CDR1 is MGHRA, CDR2 YSYEKL. The CDR3 loop spans 15 amino acids. The ends lost 3 bases at V and 15 bases at J; junction bases unmatched: 14. CDR3: CASSQYIAGGRPMFF. The DNA for the CDR3 is TGCGCCAGCAGCCAGTATATAGCGGGGGGCCGCCCGATGTTCTTC.

The rearrangement uses TRBV7-9 and TRBJ1-6; the match to TRBD1 covers 9 bases. Looked up from germline, CDR1 is SEHNR and CDR2 is FQNEAQ (reference sequence). This CDR3 spans 15 amino acids. V was clipped by 5 bases and J by 9 bases; unmatched bases: 8. For the CDR3, the DNA is TGTGCCAGCAGCCCGGACAGGGGAAATAGTTCACCCCTCCACTTT. Translating it yields CASSPDRGNSSPLHF.

The chain carries TRBV7-2 and TRBJ2-7; a weak D match, TRBD1 (8 bases). The CDR3 totals 14 residues. V lost 2 bases to trimming and J lost 6 bases, with 14 bases between them. Germline CDR1 and CDR2: SGHTA and FQGNSA. The CDR3 protein is CASSLLQGGAEQYF. The CDR3, as DNA: TGTGCCAGCAGCTTATTACAGGGGGGGGCCGAGCAGTACTTC.

This sequence joins TRBV10-2 and TRBJ1-1; 7 bases line up with TRBD1. The ends lost 7 bases at V and 4 bases at J; junction bases unmatched: 18. The CDR3 spans 17 residues. From germline, CDR1 is WSHSY and CDR2 SAAADI. As DNA, the CDR3 is TGCGCCAGCAATCAAGGACAGGAATCTAAATATGGCACTGAAGCTTTCTTT. Translation: CASNQGQESKYGTEAFF.

The rearrangement uses TRBV6-5 and TRBJ1-2; 11 bases match TRBD1. The CDR3 has 13 amino acids. V gave up 7 bases and J gave up 8 bases; unmatched junction bases: 6. The germline CDR1 and CDR2 sequences are MNHEY and SVGAGI. The CDR3 is CASTRTGGIGYTF. Here the CDR3 DNA reads TGTGCCAGCACCCGGACAGGGGGCATCGGCTACACCTTC.